This entry lists 12 T cell receptor beta chains sequenced from one sample in a study of human T cells and chemical hapten exposure. Time point denoted: patch test 3, about 24 weeks after DPC sensitization. Treatment noted: therapeutic diphenylcyclopropenone sensitization with weekly scalp DPC. In TCRdb, the RACE reads were re-called with MiXCR into one record per CDR3 protein. The sample shows roughly 130,000 distinct CDR3 sequences, about 10% of them seen only once. Sequencing used whole blood, obtained in connection with sensitization to the hapten diphenylcyclopropenone (DPC). These receptor sequences come from a woman aged 45-65 years with alopecia areata. Some clones in this sample may be carry-over from other donors' samples.

Note on this clonotype: A read error may produce the germline difference seen at one junction end. The chain recombines TRBV12-3 or TRBV12-4 with TRBJ2-3; maybe TRBD1 (6 bases). The CDR3 is made up of 15 amino acids. CDR3 region: CVSRNDWTETDTQYF. CDR3 DNA sequence: TGTGTCAGCAGGAACGATTGGACAGAGACAGATACGCAGTATTTT.

This clonotype has a count of ten or more. The chain uses TRBV12-3 or TRBV12-4 and TRBJ1-5; weak D call: TRBD1 (6 bases). Trimming stripped 6 bases from V and 6 bases from J, with 9 bases between. The length of the CDR3 is 12 residues. In DNA form, the CDR3 reads TGTGCCAGCAGGGGGGCCGCTCAGCCCCAGCATTTT. Amino acid sequence: CASRGAAQPQHF.

This clonotype has more than one count but fewer than ten. The chain uses TRBV7-2 and TRBJ2-7, with TRBD2 as a possible D gene (6 bases). With 4 bases removed from V and 2 bases from J, the gap between germline ends came to 9 bases. Per germline, CDR1 SGHTA and CDR2 FQGNSA. This CDR3 contains 13 residues. The chain's CDR3 is CASSSGVTYEQYF. DNA for the CDR3: TGTGCCAGCAGCTCGGGAGTTACCTACGAGCAGTACTTC.

The chain joins TRBV27 to TRBJ2-3, with unresolved D. The CDR3 loop spans 12 amino acids. The ends were cut back, 6 bases at V and 6 bases at J, with 10 bases in the middle. Germline assignment: CDR1 MNHEY and CDR2 SMNVEV (reference sequence). This CDR3 reads CASSRPRDTQYF. The CDR3 bases are TGTGCCAGCAGCCGTCCGAGGGATACGCAGTATTTT.

About this clonotype: An end of the junction differs from the germline gene, which may be a read error. The chain carries TRBV20-1 and TRBJ1-5; 7 bases map to TRBD1. There are 13 residues in the CDR3. CDR1 is DFQATT and CDR2 is SNEGSKA in the germline V gene (reference sequence). The CDR3 DNA sequence: TGCAGTGCTGGCAGGGGGAGTGGGCAGCCCCAGAATTTT. It encodes CSAGRGSGQPQNF.

This clonotype showed up many times. The chain has TRBV5-1 and TRBJ2-1; 8 bases are a match to TRBD2. Germline CDR1 SGHRS, CDR2 YFSETQ. The CDR3 is 15 residues long. The junction had 3 bases not matched to a gene; V was cut back by 4 bases and J by 0 bases. The CDR3, as DNA: TGCGCCAGCAGCCCCGGGACTAGCTCCTACAATGAGCAGTTCTTC. Amino acid sequence: CASSPGTSSYNEQFF.

The table lists this clonotype with a few counts. The chain employs TRBV7-8 and TRBJ1-5, with D maybe TRBD1 (5 bases). This CDR3 region has 14 residues. Germline V gene sequence: CDR1 SGHVS, CDR2 FQNEAQ. V lost 3 bases, J lost 3 bases, and 9 bases lay in between. The CDR3 coding sequence is TGTGCCAGCAGCTTCCGACAGCCCAATCAGCCCCAGCATTTT. Translation gives CASSFRQPNQPQHF.

The chain has TRBV11-1 and TRBJ2-3; D is ambiguous. The CDR3 is 16 amino acids. From germline, CDR1 is SGHAT and CDR2 FQDESV (reference sequence). Trimming removed 2 bases from V and 0 bases from J, with 12 bases in between. CDR3 in amino acids: CASSLSPEPSTDTQYF. In DNA, the CDR3 is TGTGCCAGCAGCTTAAGTCCAGAGCCTAGCACAGATACGCAGTATTTT.

The V gene is TRBV27, the J gene TRBJ2-6; a possible D gene is TRBD1 (7 bases). Per germline, CDR1 MNHEY and CDR2 SMNVEV (reference sequence). The V end lost 6 bases, the J end lost 4 bases, and 13 bases lay between the germline ends. The CDR3 covers 15 residues. The CDR3 region is CASSKAGGGANVLTF. In DNA form, the CDR3 reads TGTGCCAGCAGCAAAGCAGGGGGGGGGGCCAACGTCCTGACTTTC.

This clonotype was counted only a few times. The CDR3 loop reads CATSALDRVGYNEQFF. The CDR3 DNA reads as TGTGCCACCAGTGCCCTGGACAGGGTGGGGTACAATGAGCAGTTCTTC. The chain has TRBV24-1 and TRBJ2-1, with 8 bases matching TRBD1. This CDR3 has 16 residues. Germline values: CDR1 KGHDR, CDR2 SFDVKD. V gave up 5 bases and J gave up 4 bases; unmatched junction bases: 9.

The CDR3 DNA sequence: TGTGCCACCAGCAGGGGGACATCGCGAAACACAGATACGCAGTATTTT. Translating it yields CATSRGTSRNTDTQYF. This rearrangement joins TRBV15 to TRBJ2-3; D possibly corresponds to TRBD1 (6 bases). From germline, CDR1 is LNHNV and CDR2 YYDKDF (reference sequence). V lost 3 bases and J lost 2, with 15 bases in between. The CDR3 is made up of 16 amino acids.

As regards this clonotype: The junction differs from germline at one of its ends, possibly a read error. The chain has TRBV5-1 and TRBJ1-5, with no clear D. CDR3 length: 13 residues. Per the germline V gene, CDR1 is SGHRS and CDR2 is YFSETQ. CDR3 DNA sequence: TGCGCCGGCAGCTCGATCCCGGGGCAGCCCCAGCATTTT. Its translation: CAGSSIPGQPQHF.